This is a list of T cell receptor beta chains from one sample in a study of glioma-infiltrating T cells. A single record per CDR3 protein comes from TCRdb applying MiXCR to the multiplex PCR reads. The repertoire holds some 99,000 distinct CDR3 sequences, 25% to 30% seen once, with about a third in the top ten. The sample was glioma tissue, nonneoplastic brain tissue, or PBMCs (not recorded which). The receptor source for this set is a human donor with low-grade glioma or glioblastoma, undergoing nonglioma brain surgery, or in good health (not recorded which). Both conserved end residues are part of each CDR3. D genes are given only for firm matches. Expanded clones get a size class; other rows say once, few or many, or leave the size out.

d_gene: TRBD2
j_gene: TRBJ2-1
abundance: few
v_gene: TRBV9
CDR3nt: TGTGCCAGCAGCGTAGGCCTAGCGGATTACAATGAGCAGTTCTTC
CDR3aa: CASSVGLADYNEQFF

d_gene: TRBD2
j_gene: TRBJ2-3
abundance: many
v_gene: TRBV6-1
CDR3nt: TGTGCCAGCAGTTCCCACCCCAGACTAGCTGGAGATACGCAGTATTTT
CDR3aa: CASSSHPRLAGDTQYF

d_gene: -
j_gene: TRBJ2-7
abundance: many
v_gene: TRBV20-1
CDR3nt: TGCAGTGCTAGAGATCGAGGGAATTACTACGAGCAGTACTTC
CDR3aa: CSARDRGNYYEQYF

d_gene: TRBD1
j_gene: TRBJ1-5
abundance: once
v_gene: TRBV27
CDR3nt: TGTGTTAGCAGTTTAACAGGACAGGGTAGACATCAGCCCCAGCATTTT
CDR3aa: CVSSLTGQGRHQPQHF

d_gene: TRBD2
j_gene: TRBJ2-3
abundance: -
v_gene: TRBV24-1
CDR3nt: TGTGCCACCAGTGACACGACTAGCACCGATACGCAGTATTTT
CDR3aa: CATSDTTSTDTQYF

d_gene: TRBD1
j_gene: TRBJ1-5
abundance: -
v_gene: TRBV6-2/TRBV6-3
CDR3nt: TGTGTTAGCAGTACAGGGGGCCAACAGCCCCAGCATTTT
CDR3aa: CVSSTGGQQPQHF

d_gene: TRBD1
j_gene: TRBJ1-1
abundance: many
v_gene: TRBV27
CDR3nt: TGTGCCAGCAGTCCGCGCGGCAGGGGGGACACTGAAGCTTTCTTT
CDR3aa: CASSPRGRGDTEAFF

d_gene: -
j_gene: TRBJ2-7
abundance: many
v_gene: TRBV6-2/TRBV6-3
CDR3nt: TGTGCCACCTTTAGCCCGGGAGAACGTTCCTACGAGCAGTACTTC
CDR3aa: CATFSPGERSYEQYF

d_gene: TRBD1
j_gene: TRBJ2-1
abundance: -
v_gene: TRBV4-1
CDR3nt: TGCGCCAGCAGCCGGACAGGCCCGAGCTCCTACAATGAGCAGTTCTTC
CDR3aa: CASSRTGPSSYNEQFF

d_gene: -
j_gene: TRBJ2-3
abundance: many
v_gene: TRBV20-1
CDR3nt: TGCAGTGCTAGTCGGAAGAGCACAGATACGCAGTATTTT
CDR3aa: CSASRKSTDTQYF

d_gene: -
j_gene: TRBJ1-1
abundance: many
v_gene: TRBV7-8
CDR3nt: TGTGCCAGCAGCTTAAACAGGGTGGCCACTGAAGCTTTCTTT
CDR3aa: CASSLNRVATEAFF

d_gene: TRBD1
j_gene: TRBJ2-7
abundance: medium-sized
v_gene: TRBV7-9
CDR3nt: TGTGCCAGCAGCTCCAAGGGGGCCTTCCCCTACGAGCAGTACTTC
CDR3aa: CASSSKGAFPYEQYF

d_gene: TRBD1
j_gene: TRBJ1-4
abundance: many
v_gene: TRBV28
CDR3nt: TGTGCCAGCAGTTTTCAGGGGACAGGGAATGAAAAACTGTTTTTT
CDR3aa: CASSFQGTGNEKLFF

d_gene: -
j_gene: TRBJ1-1
abundance: many
v_gene: TRBV11-2
CDR3nt: TGTGCCAGCAGCTTATTCCTGGGGGCTCCTCAGTCCGAAGCAGCTTTCTTT
CDR3aa: CASSLFLGAPQSEAAFF

d_gene: -
j_gene: TRBJ2-2
abundance: few
v_gene: TRBV14
CDR3nt: TGTGCCAGCAGCCAAGGGTACGGGGAGCTGTTTTTT
CDR3aa: CASSQGYGELFF

d_gene: TRBD1
j_gene: TRBJ2-7
abundance: many
v_gene: TRBV5-1
CDR3nt: TGCGCCAGCAGCCCCCGGGACAGGGGAGGGAACGAGCAGTACTTC
CDR3aa: CASSPRDRGGNEQYF

d_gene: -
j_gene: TRBJ2-1
abundance: many
v_gene: TRBV19
CDR3nt: TGTGCCAGTAAAGCGACAGATTTTAGGAACAATGAGCAGTTCTTC
CDR3aa: CASKATDFRNNEQFF

d_gene: TRBD2
j_gene: TRBJ2-2
abundance: many
v_gene: TRBV4-3
CDR3nt: TGCGCCAGCAGCCAAGCGGGGAGGGCCGGGGAGCTGTTTTTT
CDR3aa: CASSQAGRAGELFF